The 27 T cell receptor beta chains in this list originate from one sample, sequenced in a study of a mutant IDH1 vaccine in newly diagnosed glioma. As to time point: baseline, week 1 (first vaccination visit). Indicated treatment: pre-vaccination baseline after standard-of-care therapy. Data came from immunoSEQ multiplex PCR; TCRdb stores just in-frame clones and leaves some out. The table shows 80,000 to 100,000 clones, with around 80% occurring only once. The material was PBMCs, obtained from a glioma patient treated with radiotherapy, temozolomide or both. Receptor source: a man aged 35 to 55 with glioma.

The gene calls are TRBV19 and TRBJ1-5; D not certain. There are 13 residues in the CDR3. Trimming removed 5 bases at V and 6 bases at J, with 11 bases between. Germline V gives CDR1 LNHDA, CDR2 SQIVND (reference sequence). CDR3 protein: CASSRQGGQPQHF. The DNA for the CDR3 is TGTGCCAGTAGTCGTCAAGGAGGTCAGCCCCAGCATTTT.

The J gene is TRBJ2-5, the V gene TRBV29-1; 13 positions match TRBD2. The germline V gene has CDR1 SQVTM and CDR2 ANQGSEA. J lost 4 bases, V lost 6 bases, and 2 bases had no gene match. This CDR3 is built from 13 residues. The CDR3 bases are TGCAGCGTGGGACTAGCGGGATTAGAGACCCAGTACTTC. It yields the protein CSVGLAGLETQYF.

The gene calls are TRBV4-2 and TRBJ2-5, with no clear D. Germline assignment: CDR1 LGHNA and CDR2 YNFKEQ. Trimming cost V 6 bases and J 2 bases, with 13 bases left between them. CDR3 length equals 14 residues. The CDR3 DNA reads as TGTGCCAGCAGTCGACCGGACGGACAAGAGACCCAGTACTTC. Translation gives CASSRPDGQETQYF.

The chain couples TRBV7-3 to TRBJ2-3; TRBD2 matches at 10 bases. Germline V lookup: CDR1 SGHTA, CDR2 FQGTGA. V lost 1 base and J lost 6; bases outside the gene matches: 16. The CDR3 is 19 amino acids. Here the CDR3 reads CASSLMASGSLKGSDTQYF. In DNA, the CDR3 is TGTGCCAGCAGCTTAATGGCTAGCGGGAGTTTAAAAGGGTCGGATACGCAGTATTTT.

This chain links TRBV7-9 with TRBJ2-3, with D unresolved. The germline V gene has CDR1 SEHNR and CDR2 FQNEAQ (reference sequence). CDR3 length: 12 residues. Trimming took 4 bases from V and 11 from J, leaving 13 bases between them. In DNA form, the CDR3 reads TGTGCCAGCAGCTCGTACCTTAGCATGCAGTATTTT. Protein sequence: CASSSYLSMQYF.

V gene TRBV10-2 combines with J gene TRBJ1-2, with D maybe TRBD1 (5 bases). CDR3 length: 15 residues. V lost 2 bases to trimming and J lost 8 bases, with 18 bases between them. Germline CDR1 reads WSHSY; CDR2 reads SAAADI. The CDR3 reads CASSEDPYSRGGYTF. The CDR3, as DNA: TGCGCCAGCAGTGAGGATCCCTACTCTAGGGGCGGCTACACCTTC.

About this clone: At one of its ends the junction is not consistent with the germline gene, which may arise from a read error. This rearrangement joins TRBV2 to TRBJ2-7, with D possibly matching TRBD1 (5 bases). This CDR3 spans 11 amino acids. Per germline, CDR1 SNHLY and CDR2 FYNNEI. The CDR3 sequence: CASSEEDIGLF. The DNA of the CDR3 is TGTGCCAGCAGTGAAGAGGACATCGGGCTCTTC.

The chain links TRBV11-2 to TRBJ1-3, with 9 bases aligning to TRBD1. The J segment lost 3 bases and the V segment lost 7 bases, leaving 4 bases of the junction unmatched. Germline CDR1 SGHAT, CDR2 FQNNGV. There are 14 residues in the CDR3. CDR3 protein: CASTNRGLGNTIYF. The CDR3 DNA reads as TGTGCCAGCACAAACAGGGGGCTTGGAAACACCATATATTTT.

V and J are TRBV4-3 and TRBJ1-1; D remains ambiguous. From germline, CDR1 is LGHNA and CDR2 YSLEER. This CDR3 has 14 residues. Trimming removed 3 bases at V and 3 bases at J, with 11 bases between. As DNA, the CDR3 is TGCGCCAGCAGCCACGCCATACGAGACACTGAAGCTTTCTTT. It yields the protein CASSHAIRDTEAFF.

This clone appeared many times. The chain couples TRBV6-5 to TRBJ2-7; 7 bases fit TRBD1. The CDR3 is 13 amino acids. Trimming at V came to 7 bases and at J to 7 bases, leaving 10 bases not matched to a gene. The germline CDR1 and CDR2 sequences are MNHEY and SVGAGI. In DNA, the CDR3 is TGTGCCAGCAAAATAAAGGGGGCCGGGGAGCAGTACTTC. It yields the protein CASKIKGAGEQYF.

The chain combines TRBV2 with TRBJ2-7, with 13 bases aligning to TRBD2. CDR1 SNHLY and CDR2 FYNNEI come from the germline V gene. CDR3 length equals 15 residues. Trimming cost V 6 bases and J 5 bases; bases outside gene matches: 7. The DNA of the CDR3 is TGTGCCAGCAGCGCCACTAGCGGGGGGGTAAACGAGCAGTACTTC. Encoded protein: CASSATSGGVNEQYF.

This clone was counted only a few times. This rearrangement joins TRBV10-2 to TRBJ1-2; D perhaps matches TRBD1 (5 bases). The CDR3 has 14 residues. Germline lookup yields CDR1 WSHSY and CDR2 SAAADI. V lost 9 bases and J 3 bases, leaving 17 bases between the germline ends. The CDR3 reads CASRAGGYDYGYTF. CDR3 nucleotide sequence: TGCGCCAGTAGGGCCGGGGGGTATGACTATGGCTACACCTTC.

This chain uses TRBV30 with TRBJ1-4, with unresolved D. V lost 5 bases and J 8 bases, leaving 9 bases between the germline ends. Germline V lookup: CDR1 GTSNPN, CDR2 SVGIG (reference sequence). The CDR3 is 11 residues long. CDR3 protein: CAWALGEKLFF. In nucleotides, the CDR3 is TGTGCCTGGGCACTAGGGGAAAAACTGTTTTTT.

This clone was seen a few times. J is TRBJ1-2 and V is TRBV7-9; D not resolved. The CDR3 contains 11 residues. Germline lookup yields CDR1 SEHNR and CDR2 FQNEAQ (reference sequence). Trimming removed 5 bases at V and 8 bases at J, with 9 bases between. Written as DNA, the CDR3 is TGTGCCAGCAGCGAGGAACCCGGCTACACCTTC. Amino acids: CASSEEPGYTF.

The V call is TRBV11-2, the J call TRBJ1-1; TRBD1 matches at 7 bases. Trimming took 0 bases from V and 9 from J; bases not matched to a gene: 4. Germline CDR1 is SGHAT and CDR2 is FQNNGV. CDR3 length equals 13 residues. CDR3 amino acids: CASSLEGRGKAFF. DNA for the CDR3: TGTGCCAGCAGCTTAGAAGGCAGGGGGAAAGCTTTCTTT.

The chain joins TRBV7-2 to TRBJ2-1; 11 nucleotides line up with TRBD2. The ends lost 3 bases at V and 3 bases at J; junction bases unmatched: 4. The CDR3 is 16 amino acids. The V gene's germline CDR1 is SGHTA and CDR2 FQGNSA. CDR3 nucleotide sequence: TGTGCCAGCAGCTTTAGCGGGAGGGCTATCTACAATGAGCAGTTCTTC. Translation gives CASSFSGRAIYNEQFF.

The J gene is TRBJ1-2, the V gene TRBV4-2; D not certain. CDR3 size: 15 residues. V was shortened by 0 bases and J by 3 bases, with 11 bases between the two germline ends. CDR1 and CDR2 from the germline V gene are LGHNA and YNFKEQ. The CDR3 is CASSQDRREDYGYTF. CDR3 nucleotides: TGTGCCAGCAGCCAAGATCGTAGGGAAGACTATGGCTACACCTTC.

This clone was picked up a small number of times. This chain links TRBV15 with TRBJ1-4; D perhaps matches TRBD1 (5 bases). The CDR3 sequence is 13 residues long. CDR1 LNHNV and CDR2 YYDKDF come from the germline V gene (reference sequence). Trimming stripped 6 bases from V and 4 bases from J, with 9 bases between. The CDR3 protein is CATRTADNEKLFF. The CDR3 nucleotides read TGTGCCACCAGGACAGCCGATAATGAAAAACTGTTTTTT.

This chain connects TRBV6-4 to TRBJ2-1; 9 nucleotides align to TRBD1. V lost 3 bases, J lost 8 bases, and 5 bases stayed unmatched. Germline V CDR1 and CDR2: MRHNA, SNTAGT. The CDR3 is 14 residues long. CDR3 sequence reads: CASSEQGAWDEQFF. CDR3 bases: TGTGCCAGCAGTGAACAGGGGGCTTGGGATGAGCAGTTCTTC.

The chain is built from TRBV12-5 and TRBJ1-5; 10 nucleotides agree with TRBD1. The CDR3 spans 17 residues. After removal of 3 bases from V and 5 bases from J, the junction contained 10 bases not matched to a gene. Germline loops: CDR1 LGHNT, CDR2 FRNRAP. Here the CDR3 reads CASGFTGTGAMDQPQHF. The CDR3 bases are TGTGCTAGTGGTTTTACCGGGACAGGGGCAATGGATCAGCCCCAGCATTTT. The whole variable domain, remainder taken from reference TRBV12-5 and TRBJ1-5, is DARVTQTPRHKVTEMGQEVTMRCQPILGHNTVFWYRQTMMQGLELLAYFRNRAPLDDSGMPKDRFSAEMPDATLATLKIQPSEPRDSAVYFCASGFTGTGAMDQPQHFGDGTRLSIL.

The chain links TRBV7-2 to TRBJ1-2, with 7 bases aligning to TRBD1. The germline CDR1 and CDR2 sequences are SGHTA and FQGNSA. The CDR3 consists of 18 residues. Trimming cost V 5 bases and J 1 base; bases outside gene matches: 16. The CDR3 coding sequence is TGTGCCAGCAGCCTCCAGACAGGGATTGATCTCCGTAACTATGGCTACACCTTC. It yields the protein CASSLQTGIDLRNYGYTF.

The chain carries TRBV5-1 and TRBJ2-5; possible D gene TRBD2, 6 bases. Trimming removed 5 bases at V and 0 bases at J, with 14 bases between. Per germline, CDR1 SGHRS and CDR2 YFSETQ. This CDR3 comprises 15 residues. The CDR3: CASRPGAGNQETQYF. The CDR3 DNA is TGCGCCAGCAGGCCCGGGGCGGGGAACCAAGAGACCCAGTACTTC.

V is TRBV28 and J is TRBJ2-3, with TRBD1 matching 8 bases. The length of the CDR3 is 15 residues. Germline V CDR1 and CDR2: MDHEN, SYDVKM. Losses at the gene ends were 2 bases for V and 1 base for J; bases not matched to a gene: 2. The CDR3 DNA sequence: TGTGCCAGCAGTTTAGCGACAGGGGGCACAGATACGCAGTATTTT. This codes for CASSLATGGTDTQYF. Drawing the rest from reference TRBV28 and TRBJ2-3, the complete variable domain is DVKVTQSSRYLVKRTGEKVFLECVQDMDHENMFWYRQDPGLGLRLIYFSYDVKMKEKGDIPEGYSVSREKKERFSLILESASTNQTSMYLCASSLATGGTDTQYFGPGTRLTVL.

The chain couples TRBV30 to TRBJ2-5; the match to TRBD2 covers 8 bases. The germline V gene encodes CDR1 GTSNPN and CDR2 SVGIG (reference sequence). The CDR3 has 15 residues. J lost 5 bases, V lost 0 bases, and 8 bases had no gene match. DNA of the CDR3: TGTGCCTGGAGTGTGCTAGCGGGCCCCTGGGAGACCCAGTACTTC. Amino acids: CAWSVLAGPWETQYF.

By share, this clone ranks as medium-sized. The genes are TRBV28 and TRBJ1-2; TRBD1 might be the D (6 bases). Germline V gene data show CDR1 as MDHEN and CDR2 as SYDVKM. The V and J ends lost 7 bases and 2 bases respectively, with 20 bases between them. The CDR3 contains 16 residues. The CDR3 DNA is TGTGCCAGCACCATTATAAGGGGCCAGGGGAACTATGGCTACACCTTC. Translation: CASTIIRGQGNYGYTF.

The rearrangement joins TRBV19 to TRBJ2-1, with 13 bases that match TRBD2. CDR1 is LNHDA and CDR2 is SQIVND in the germline V gene (reference sequence). This CDR3 is built from 16 residues. J lost 6 bases, V lost 0 bases, and 2 bases had no gene match. The CDR3 spells CASSIDGLAGANEQFF. CDR3 in DNA: TGTGCCAGTAGTATAGACGGACTAGCGGGGGCCAATGAGCAGTTCTTC.

The chain carries TRBV6-1 and TRBJ2-5; 8 nucleotides agree with TRBD1. V shed 5 bases, J shed 2 bases, and the junction held 4 bases outside the gene matches. Germline lookup yields CDR1 MNHNS and CDR2 SASEGT. CDR3 length equals 14 residues. The CDR3 reads CASSRQGLQETQYF. The CDR3 nucleotides are TGTGCCAGCAGTCGACAGGGGTTGCAAGAGACCCAGTACTTC.